The TCR beta chain under discussion was sequenced for a study of cytotoxic CD8 clonotypes in ibrutinib-treated CLL. Around 1.8 micrograms of genomic DNA (from cryopreserved PBMCs) were used for TCR beta libraries. Some clones are missing from TCRdb's copy, which holds only in-frame ones; the method was immunoSEQ multiplex PCR. The table shows around 330,000 clones, with 67% occurring only once. CDR1 SGHVS and CDR2 FNYEAQ come from the germline V gene. The germline V and J ends were trimmed by 5 bases and 3 bases, with 13 bases remaining between them. The CDR3 has 15 amino acids. The chain is built from TRBV7-6 and TRBJ2-2; D assignment may be TRBD1 or TRBD2 (5 bases each). This sample comprised PBMCs, obtained after 36 months of ibrutinib treatment. The receptor was derived from a human donor with chronic lymphocytic leukemia. The CDR3 here is CASSRDLRDTGELFF. CDR3 nucleotide sequence: TGTGCCAGCAGCCGGGACCTCCGGGACACCGGGGAGCTGTTTTTT.